The 8 T cell receptor beta chains reported below all come from one sample, sequenced in a study of blood T cell repertoires in COVID-19. Generated by immunoSEQ multiplex PCR, the TCRdb table keeps only in-frame clones and is missing some. The sample carries 200,000 to 300,000 clones, about four fifths recorded once. The sequenced sample was peripheral blood. These receptors all stem from a woman of 80 years or more with acute or convalescent COVID-19.

V is TRBV5-1 and J is TRBJ2-5, with 8 bases identical to TRBD2. With 1 base clipped from V and 2 bases from J, the junction kept 7 bases outside the gene matches. Per the germline V gene, CDR1 is SGHRS and CDR2 is YFSETQ. CDR3 length: 16 amino acids. CDR3 nucleotides: TGCGCCAGCAGCTTGTCACCGGCGGGGGGACAAGAGACCCAGTACTTC. Amino acid sequence: CASSLSPAGGQETQYF.

The rearrangement joins TRBV2 to TRBJ1-2; D perhaps matches TRBD1 (6 bases). Deletions cut 2 bases from V and 3 bases from J, with 10 bases between. The germline V gene has CDR1 SNHLY and CDR2 FYNNEI. The CDR3 is 14 residues long. The CDR3 coding sequence is TGTGCCAGCAGTGAATCAGGGGTGGACTATGGCTACACCTTC. This gives the protein CASSESGVDYGYTF.

The chain combines TRBV2 with TRBJ1-2; perhaps TRBD1 as D (5 bases). Germline assignment: CDR1 SNHLY and CDR2 FYNNEI. V lost 2 bases and J lost 11, with 15 bases in between. This CDR3 has 13 residues. The CDR3 region is CASSETYDRRYTF. The CDR3 DNA follows: TGTGCCAGCAGTGAAACATACGACAGACGTTACACCTTC.

The rearrangement links TRBV3-1 (or the pseudogene TRBV3-2) to TRBJ1-3; TRBD1 matches at 7 bases. V dropped 5 bases and J dropped 4; count of bases not matched to a gene: 5. This CDR3 spans 14 amino acids. Germline loops: CDR1 LGHDT, CDR2 YNNKEL (reference sequence). This CDR3 reads CASSNRGGGNTIYF. DNA of the CDR3: TGTGCCAGCAGCAACAGGGGAGGCGGAAACACCATATATTTT.

The count of this clone is one. V usage is TRBV5-1 and J usage is TRBJ1-1; 10 positions match TRBD1. The junction had 4 bases not matched to a gene; V was cut back by 3 bases and J by 8 bases. This CDR3 comprises 13 residues. CDR1 and CDR2 from the germline V gene are SGHRS and YFSETQ. CDR3 nucleotides: TGCGCCAGCAGCTACGGGACAGGGGAGGAAGCTTTCTTT. The encoded protein is CASSYGTGEEAFF. Based on the CDR3 plus reference TRBV5-1 and TRBJ1-1, the full variable domain is KAGVTQTPRYLIKTRGQQVTLSCSPISGHRSVSWYQQTPGQGLQFLFEYFSETQRNKGNFPGRFSGRQFSNSRSEMNVSTLELGDSALYLCASSYGTGEEAFFGQGTRLTVV.

The rearrangement uses TRBV7-9 and TRBJ1-6, with 8 bases identical to TRBD1. V dropped 5 bases and J dropped 7; count of bases not matched to a gene: 4. Germline CDR1 and CDR2: SEHNR and FQNEAQ (reference sequence). The CDR3 has 14 amino acids. CDR3: CASSTTGDNSPLHF. The CDR3 DNA reads as TGTGCCAGCAGCACGACAGGGGACAATTCACCCCTCCACTTT.

The genes are TRBV19 and TRBJ2-7, with 8 bases that match TRBD1. Trimming took 4 bases from V and 5 from J; bases not matched to a gene: 7. This CDR3 contains 14 residues. Germline CDR1 reads LNHDA; CDR2 reads SQIVND (reference sequence). The CDR3: CASSKNRGDHEQYF. CDR3 DNA: TGTGCCAGTAGTAAAAACAGGGGGGACCACGAGCAGTACTTC.

The V gene is TRBV5-1, the J gene TRBJ2-6, with D possibly matching TRBD1 (6 bases). Germline V CDR1 and CDR2: SGHRS, YFSETQ. The CDR3 contains 17 residues. The V gene lost 4 bases and the J gene lost 1 base, with 15 bases spanning the gap. The CDR3 coding sequence is TGCGCCAGCAGCGTAGCCGGGACATTTTCTGGGGCCAACGTCCTGACTTTC. It translates to CASSVAGTFSGANVLTF.